This is a list of T cell receptor beta chains from one sample in a study of cytomegalovirus exposure and HLA in healthy donors. Repertoires were generated with immunoSEQ multiplex PCR, while TCRdb's copy carries only in-frame clones and drops some. This sample has some 140,000 clones, with around 90% found just once. The source material was PBMCs. These receptors were obtained from a woman in her 30s in good health and CMV-seropositive. Each CDR3 is given with its conserved first and last residue. The D gene is left open where the match is weak. Some rows have no size entry. The others give once, few or many, or a class for an expanded clone.

v_gene	d_gene	j_gene	abundance	CDR3aa	CDR3nt
TRBV7-6	-	TRBJ1-1	-	CASSIGQNTEAFF	TGTGCCAGCAGCATCGGACAGAACACTGAAGCTTTCTTT
TRBV28	-	TRBJ2-3	-	CASSSRARDRTDTQYF	TGTGCCAGCAGTTCCCGGGCCAGGGATCGCACAGATACGCAGTATTTT
TRBV28	-	TRBJ1-5	-	CASSLDYRSNQPQHF	TGTGCCAGCAGTTTAGACTATCGAAGCAATCAGCCCCAGCATTTT
TRBV15	TRBD2	TRBJ2-1	-	CATSVASGSEQFF	TGTGCCACCAGCGTTGCTAGCGGGAGTGAGCAGTTCTTC
TRBV7-6	-	TRBJ1-2	-	CASSSNNRYDNYYGYTF	TGTGCCAGCAGTTCCAACAACCGATACGACAACTACTATGGCTACACCTTC
TRBV5-1	-	TRBJ2-7	-	CASSPLNFPVSSYEQYF	TGCGCCAGCAGCCCTTTAAATTTCCCGGTAAGCTCCTACGAGCAGTACTTC
TRBV15	-	TRBJ2-2	once	CATSSGRGLDTGELFF	TGTGCCACCAGCAGTGGGAGGGGGTTGGACACCGGGGAGCTGTTTTTT
TRBV6-5	-	TRBJ2-7	few	CASSYSAPGYEQYF	TGTGCCAGCAGTTATAGTGCCCCCGGCTACGAGCAGTACTTC
TRBV29-1	-	TRBJ2-5	-	CSANEQSETQYF	TGCAGCGCCAACGAACAATCGGAGACCCAGTACTTC
TRBV9	TRBD1	TRBJ1-2	-	CASSGLDRVNGYTF	TGTGCCAGCAGCGGCTTGGACAGGGTCAATGGCTACACCTTC
TRBV2	-	TRBJ2-7	once	CASSVSEQYF	TGTGCCAGCAGTGTCTCCGAGCAGTACTTC
TRBV19	-	TRBJ2-5	-	CASSIFRGAGETQYF	TGTGCCAGTAGTATATTTCGGGGGGCAGGGGAGACCCAGTACTTC
TRBV10-2	TRBD1	TRBJ2-7	-	CASSSPPGTGYYEQYF	TGCGCCAGTAGTAGCCCCCCCGGGACAGGGTATTACGAGCAGTACTTC
TRBV25-1	-	TRBJ1-2	-	CASTAGGGYTF	TGTGCCAGCACAGCGGGGGGCGGCTACACCTTC